A selection of T cell receptor beta chains follows, all from one sample in a study of blood T cells in healthy people across ages. Each CDR3 protein gets one entry after TCRdb re-called the 5' RACE reads with MiXCR. There are around 790,000 distinct CDR3 sequences in the sample; under 45% occur only once, and roughly 18% lies in the top ten. Sequenced material: blood. Every receptor here comes from a man between 60 and 70 years old in good health. Each CDR3 is given with its conserved first and last residue. A D gene is named only where the DNA matches it firmly. Rows may omit the clone size; those that give it use once, few, many or a size class.

NA | NA | TRBJ2-2 | TRBV14 | CASSQELGLSSGELFF | TGTGCCAGCAGCCAAGAGTTAGGTCTTTCCTCCGGGGAGCTGTTTTTT
NA | NA | TRBJ1-2 | TRBV7-2 | CASSLVATNYGYTF | TGTGCCAGCAGCTTGGTGGCGACAAACTATGGCTACACCTTC
TRBD1 | NA | TRBJ2-3 | TRBV2 | CASRRQGRGTDTQYF | TGTGCCAGCAGACGACAGGGTAGGGGCACAGATACGCAGTATTTT
TRBD2 | few | TRBJ2-4 | TRBV20-1 | CSASSSGGRSIQYF | TGCAGTGCTAGTTCTAGCGGGGGGAGGAGCATTCAGTACTTC
TRBD2 | few | TRBJ2-1 | TRBV7-2 | CASSSRGGLYNEQFF | TGTGCCAGCAGCTCCCGCGGGGGGCTCTACAATGAGCAGTTCTTC
NA | NA | TRBJ2-7 | TRBV6-1 | CASNRDGYEQYF | TGTGCCAGCAATCGGGACGGGTACGAGCAGTACTTC
NA | NA | TRBJ1-1 | TRBV6-2/TRBV6-3 | CASSRRATLNTEAFF | TGTGCCAGCAGCAGACGGGCAACCTTGAACACTGAAGCTTTCTTT
TRBD1 | few | TRBJ2-7 | TRBV13 | CASSPGQRVYEQYF | TGTGCCAGCAGCCCGGGACAGAGGGTGTACGAGCAGTACTTC
TRBD1 | NA | TRBJ1-4 | TRBV7-2 | CASSLAPGTGGEKLFF | TGTGCCAGCAGCTTAGCGCCGGGGACAGGGGGTGAAAAACTGTTTTTT
NA | many | TRBJ2-7 | TRBV29-1 | CSVVELYEQYF | TGCAGCGTTGTTGAACTCTACGAGCAGTACTTC
TRBD2 | few | TRBJ2-1 | TRBV5-1 | CASSSLAGGSNEQFF | TGCGCCAGCAGCTCCCTGGCGGGGGGAAGCAATGAGCAGTTCTTC
NA | NA | TRBJ2-7 | TRBV25-1 | CASSESTTYEQYF | TGTGCCAGCAGTGAATCCACAACCTACGAGCAGTACTTC
NA | few | TRBJ2-7 | TRBV3-1 | CASSQATYEQYF | TGTGCCAGCAGCCAAGCGACCTACGAGCAGTACTTC
NA | NA | TRBJ2-3 | TRBV4-3 | CASSQELRDTQYF | TGCGCCAGCAGCCAAGAACTGAGAGATACGCAGTATTTT
NA | NA | TRBJ2-4 | TRBV7-8 | CASSRGRGLAAKNIQYF | TGTGCCAGCAGCCGCGGCCGGGGTCTCGCGGCCAAAAACATTCAGTACTTC
NA | few | TRBJ1-4 | TRBV7-2 | CASSSPGEKLFF | TGTGCCAGCAGCTCGCCGGGTGAAAAACTGTTTTTT
NA | few | TRBJ2-7 | TRBV7-2 | CASSYRRAEQYF | TGTGCCAGCAGCTATCGCAGGGCTGAGCAGTACTTC
TRBD2 | NA | TRBJ2-3 | TRBV12-3/TRBV12-4 | CASSVLAGGFTDTQYF | TGTGCCAGCAGTGTTCTAGCGGGGGGGTTCACAGATACGCAGTATTTT
TRBD2 | NA | TRBJ2-3 | TRBV20-1 | CSASEGGAIDTQYF | TGCAGTGCTAGTGAGGGAGGGGCTATAGATACGCAGTATTTT
TRBD1 | few | TRBJ1-6 | TRBV30 | CGSGGAQGNSPLHF | TGTGGTTCAGGGGGCGCCCAGGGAAATTCACCCCTCCACTTT
TRBD1 | NA | TRBJ2-3 | TRBV9 | CASSVRTGSDTQYF | TGTGCCAGCAGCGTCCGGACAGGGTCAGATACGCAGTATTTT
NA | many | TRBJ1-2 | TRBV7-9 | CASSLKIPTDNYGYTF | TGTGCCAGCAGCTTAAAAATCCCGACAGATAACTATGGCTACACCTTC
TRBD2 | NA | TRBJ2-2 | TRBV12-3/TRBV12-4 | CASSPSGGATGELFF | TGTGCCAGCAGCCCTAGCGGGGGGGCCACCGGGGAGCTGTTTTTT
NA | NA | TRBJ1-6 | TRBV4-1 | CASSPPATGKLGSPLHF | TGCGCCAGCAGCCCTCCGGCCACGGGGAAGCTCGGTTCACCCCTCCACTTT
TRBD1 | NA | TRBJ1-2 | TRBV10-3 | CAISDTGEGYTF | TGTGCCATCAGTGATACAGGGGAAGGCTACACCTTC
NA | NA | TRBJ1-2 | TRBV4-3 | CASSQERAAPREGYTF | TGCGCCAGCAGCCAAGAGAGGGCAGCTCCTAGAGAGGGCTACACCTTC
TRBD1 | few | TRBJ1-2 | TRBV10-3 | CAISDSGTGLDGYTF | TGTGCCATCAGTGACTCCGGGACAGGGCTGGATGGCTACACCTTC
NA | few | TRBJ1-2 | TRBV28 | CASSKLSGNYTF | TGTGCCAGCAGCAAACTCTCAGGGAACTACACCTTC